These 2 T cell receptor beta chains originate from one sample sequenced in a study of naive and memory T cell subsets. Study-wide findings and caveats: Possibly reflecting memory cells re-expressing CD45RA, a few larger clonotypes occurred in naive repertoires, especially CD8.

The antigens these receptors bind are not known. An equimolar mix of two oligonucleotides served as the beta constant-region primer for TRBC1 and TRBC2. Four rounds of PCR amplified the ligated cDNA using nested alpha and beta constant-region primers plus SP2. One entry per CDR3 protein, called by TCRdb with MiXCR from the UMI-ligation and nested PCR reads. Among 98,000 or so distinct CDR3 sequences listed, about 14% were seen once. Material for sequencing was naive CD8+ T cells from blood. Every receptor here comes from a human donor in good health.

This clonotype occurred a few times. This chain joins TRBV6-4 and TRBJ2-3; 7 bases agree with TRBD2. V shed 2 bases and J 4 bases; nucleotides not matched to a gene: 6. Germline CDR1 is MRHNA and CDR2 is SNTAGT. The CDR3 spans 15 residues. The CDR3 coding sequence is TGTGCCAGCAGTGACCCGGCTGGGGGGGCAGATACGCAGTATTTT. It yields the protein CASSDPAGGADTQYF.

This clonotype was detected only a few times. The chain couples TRBV6-2 or TRBV6-3 to TRBJ2-4; 7 bases agree with TRBD1. Unmatched junction bases numbered 10, after V lost 2 bases and J lost 0 bases. The CDR3 covers 18 residues. CDR1 MNHEY and CDR2 SVGEGT come from the germline V gene. CDR3 DNA: TGTGCCAGCAGTTACGACAGGGAAGCGTTACTAGCCAAAAACATTCAGTACTTC. As protein: CASSYDREALLAKNIQYF.